The clone carrying this T cell receptor beta chain appeared many times. No antigen is known for it. The sequence runs out 3 residues before the end of the CDR3; the remainder is reconstructed from the germline J gene. The entry originates in a study of T cell clonality in common variable immunodeficiency. Whole-study findings and limits: In common variable immunodeficiency, TCR beta chains reportedly carried fewer deletions and N-nucleotide insertions. CVID subjects showed higher TCRbeta clonality than healthy controls.

Data came from immunoSEQ multiplex PCR; TCRdb stores just in-frame clones and leaves some out. This record lists approximately 81,000 clones, none seen once only, and the top ten clones contain around 0.87%. Blood samples were heparinized, about 5 to 9 ml per donor. Germline CDR1 reads LNHDA; CDR2 reads SQIVND (reference sequence). The V and J ends lost 6 bases and 8 bases, in that order; junction bases with no gene match: 12. This CDR3 contains 15 residues. This receptor was obtained from a person aged 18-69 years in good health. The gene calls are TRBV19 and TRBJ1-4; the match to TRBD1 covers 7 bases. Sequenced input: peripheral blood mononuclear cells. The DNA read from the CDR3 is TGTGCCAGTAGGTTCGGGGGACAGAACCCCGAAAAA. Translation gives CASRFGGQNPEK. The full-length CDR3 reads as CASRFGGQNPEKLFF.